The 3 T cell receptor beta chains presented below share a single source sample, sequenced in a study of cytomegalovirus exposure and HLA in healthy donors. 13 Jbeta primers and 60 Vbeta primers were used for the PCR. Produced via immunoSEQ multiplex PCR; TCRdb's table is partial and in-frame only. Of 90,000 to 110,000 clones listed, around three quarters are singletons. Sequenced input: PBMCs. These receptors were collected from a woman between 45 and 60 years old in good health and CMV-seropositive.

This chain connects TRBV7-2 to TRBJ2-3; TRBD2 aligns across 7 bases. The germline CDR1 and CDR2 sequences are SGHTA and FQGNSA. With 8 bases clipped from V and 1 base from J, the junction kept 9 bases outside the gene matches. CDR3 length: 15 amino acids. CDR3: CASSEWAGGTDTQYF. The CDR3 DNA reads TGTGCCAGCTCCGAATGGGCGGGGGGCACAGATACGCAGTATTTT.

The rearrangement uses TRBV2 and TRBJ2-2; 9 bases map to TRBD2. V lost 3 bases and J lost 3; bases outside the gene matches: 5. This CDR3 comprises 16 residues. Germline V gives CDR1 SNHLY, CDR2 FYNNEI. The CDR3 bases are TGTGCCAGCAGTGATGGGCTAGCGGGATACACCGGGGAGCTGTTTTTT. Protein: CASSDGLAGYTGELFF.

On this clone: This CDR3 is also generated by other DNA sequences in the sample. The chain links TRBV5-6 to TRBJ2-1; maybe TRBD1 (5 bases). The CDR3 is 15 residues long. Trimming took off 1 base at V and 7 bases at J, with 15 bases between the two ends. CDR1 and CDR2 from the germline V gene are SGHDT and YYEEEE. CDR3 amino acids: CASSLRLAGLNEQFF. The CDR3 DNA reads TGTGCCAGCAGCTTGAGGTTAGCAGGGTTGAATGAGCAGTTCTTC.